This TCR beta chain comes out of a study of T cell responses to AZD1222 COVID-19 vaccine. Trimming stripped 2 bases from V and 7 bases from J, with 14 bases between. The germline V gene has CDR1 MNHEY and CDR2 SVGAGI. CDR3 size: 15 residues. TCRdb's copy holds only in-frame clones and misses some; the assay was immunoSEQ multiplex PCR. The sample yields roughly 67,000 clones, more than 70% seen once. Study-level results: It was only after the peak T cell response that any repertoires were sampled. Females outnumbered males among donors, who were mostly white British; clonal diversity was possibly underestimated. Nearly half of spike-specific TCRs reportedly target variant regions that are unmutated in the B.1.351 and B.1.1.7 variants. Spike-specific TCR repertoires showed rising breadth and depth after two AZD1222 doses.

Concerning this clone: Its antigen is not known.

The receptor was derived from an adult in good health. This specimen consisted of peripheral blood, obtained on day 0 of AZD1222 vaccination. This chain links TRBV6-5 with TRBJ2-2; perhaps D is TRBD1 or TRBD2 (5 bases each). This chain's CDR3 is CASSYLLGDGGELFF. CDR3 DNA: TGTGCCAGCAGTTACCTTTTGGGGGACGGCGGGGAGCTGTTTTTT.